This TCR beta chain emerged from a study of CD8 T cells in Susac syndrome. Germline V gene sequence: CDR1 SGDLS, CDR2 YYNGEE. This CDR3 comprises 14 residues. The V gene lost 0 bases and the J gene lost 3 bases, with 7 bases spanning the gap. RNA totalling about 0.45 to 1 ug underwent reverse transcription with random hexamers. Via MiXCR, TCRdb re-called the immunoSEQ multiplex PCR reads, giving one row per CDR3 protein. The repertoire holds 150,000 to 200,000 distinct CDR3 sequences, with 95% as singletons. Patients with stable or active relapsing-remitting disease, all of them treatment-naive, made up the multiple sclerosis controls. TEMRA cells were enriched by FACS, and CD4+ and CD8+ T cells were negatively isolated.

V and J are TRBV9 and TRBJ2-1; D perhaps matches TRBD2 (5 bases). Sequences were obtained from CD8+ T cells from PBMCs. This TCR was recovered from a human donor with multiple sclerosis. The CDR3 here is CASSVVEGYNEQFF. CDR3 in DNA: TGTGCCAGCAGCGTAGTTGAGGGCTACAATGAGCAGTTCTTC.